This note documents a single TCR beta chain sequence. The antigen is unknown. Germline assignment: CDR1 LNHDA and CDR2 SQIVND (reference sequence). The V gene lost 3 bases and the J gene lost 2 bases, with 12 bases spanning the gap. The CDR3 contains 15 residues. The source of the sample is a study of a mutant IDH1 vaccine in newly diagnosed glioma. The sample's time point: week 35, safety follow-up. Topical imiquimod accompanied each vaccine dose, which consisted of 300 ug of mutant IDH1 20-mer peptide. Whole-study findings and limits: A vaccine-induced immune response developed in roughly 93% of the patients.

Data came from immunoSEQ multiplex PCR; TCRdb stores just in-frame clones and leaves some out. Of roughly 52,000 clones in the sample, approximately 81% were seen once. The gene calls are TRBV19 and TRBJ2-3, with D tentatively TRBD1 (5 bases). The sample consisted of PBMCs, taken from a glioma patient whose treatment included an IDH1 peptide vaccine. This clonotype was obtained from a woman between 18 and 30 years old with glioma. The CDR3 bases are TGTGCCAGTAGTATCCCTCAGGGTCCCACAGATACGCAGTATTTT. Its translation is CASSIPQGPTDTQYF. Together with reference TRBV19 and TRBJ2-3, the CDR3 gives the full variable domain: DGGITQSPKYLFRKEGQNVTLSCEQNLNHDAMYWYRQDPGQGLRLIYYSQIVNDFQKGDIAEGYSVSREKKESFPLTVTSAQKNPTAFYLCASSIPQGPTDTQYFGPGTRLTVL.